This T cell receptor beta chain derives from a study of patients and donors after allogeneic stem cell transplantation. V was clipped by 2 bases and J by 4 bases, with 13 bases between them. CDR1 is SGHDT, CDR2 YYEEEE, per germline. The CDR3 is 15 residues long. This clonotype showed up just a few times. TCRdb ran MiXCR on the RT-PCR reads and lists one entry per CDR3 protein. Seen here are about 410,000 distinct CDR3 sequences, roughly 16% observed once, and the top ten hold about 7%. The sequenced material came from blood, either unsorted or a sorted T cell fraction (not recorded which). The chain recombines TRBV5-6 with TRBJ2-1, with D possibly matching TRBD2 (5 bases). The source of this sequence is a human donor who was either an allogeneic HSCT recipient or a stem cell or donor lymphocyte infusion donor (not recorded which). It is not recorded whose cells these are; they may come from a transplant donor. CDR3 sequence reads: CASSFGGLGYNEQFF. The CDR3 bases are TGTGCCAGCAGCTTCGGAGGCCTCGGGTACAATGAGCAGTTCTTC. Variable domain in full (rest from reference TRBV5-6 and TRBJ2-1): DAGVTQSPTHLIKTRGQQVTLRCSPKSGHDTVSWYQQALGQGPQFIFQYYEEEERQRGNFPDRFSGHQFPNYSSELNVNALLLGDSALYLCASSFGGLGYNEQFFGPGTRLTVL.